These T cell receptor beta chains were read from a single sample in a study of siplizumab effects on memory and regulatory T cells. Some clones are missing from TCRdb's copy, which holds only in-frame ones; the method was immunoSEQ multiplex PCR. The profile shows about 91,000 clones, 80% to 95% of them singletons. Sequencing was performed on CD8+ T cells sorted from blood. The receptor set was obtained from a human donor in good health. Each CDR3 is given with its conserved first and last residue. The order of the fields is D gene, J gene, clone size, V gene, CDR3 protein, CDR3 DNA. A D gene is named only where the DNA matches it firmly. Clone size is stated in some rows and not others, as once, few, many or a class when expanded.

TRBD1 TRBJ2-7 - TRBV5-6 CASSLGTGPYEQYF TGTGCCAGCAGCTTGGGGACAGGGCCCTACGAGCAGTACTTC
TRBD1 TRBJ1-2 - TRBV7-9 CASSLDGQETNYGYTF TGTGCCAGCAGCTTGGATGGACAGGAAACTAACTATGGCTACACCTTC
- TRBJ2-7 - TRBV27 CASSPLLRQGSYEQYF TGTGCCAGCAGTCCGCTGCTACGGCAGGGTTCCTACGAGCAGTACTTC
- TRBJ1-5 - TRBV12-5 CASAEDGGVYQPQHF TGTGCTAGTGCCGAGGACGGGGGTGTTTATCAGCCCCAGCATTTT
- TRBJ2-7 - TRBV30 CAWSAFRDGAYEQYF TGTGCCTGGAGTGCTTTCCGGGACGGTGCCTACGAGCAGTACTTC
TRBD1 TRBJ1-2 - TRBV11-2 CASSLGDSYYGYTF TGTGCCAGCAGCTTAGGGGACAGCTACTATGGCTACACCTTC
TRBD1 TRBJ2-1 - TRBV13 CASSPRRDRGPYNEQFF TGTGCCAGCAGCCCGCGACGGGACAGGGGTCCCTACAATGAGCAGTTCTTC
TRBD2 TRBJ2-7 - TRBV27 CASSLFSGTSSYEQYF TGTGCCAGCAGTTTATTCTCCGGGACTAGCTCCTACGAGCAGTACTTC
- TRBJ2-3 - TRBV5-1 CASSLEGGALGDTQYF TGCGCCAGCAGCTTGGAGGGTGGGGCTTTAGGAGATACGCAGTATTTT
TRBD1 TRBJ1-2 - TRBV4-1 CASSQETGDYGYTF TGCGCCAGCAGCCAAGAGACAGGGGACTATGGCTACACCTTC
TRBD2 TRBJ2-1 - TRBV5-6 CASSWTSGPYNEQFF TGTGCCAGCAGCTGGACTAGCGGACCCTACAATGAGCAGTTCTTC
TRBD2 TRBJ2-7 - TRBV18 CASSNPPGLAGVDEQYF TGTGCCAGCTCAAACCCACCGGGACTAGCGGGAGTCGACGAGCAGTACTTC
TRBD1 TRBJ1-1 - TRBV19 CASSMTRGRDTEAFF TGTGCCAGTAGTATGACGAGGGGGCGGGACACTGAAGCTTTCTTT
TRBD1 TRBJ1-3 - TRBV5-6 CASSLAGQGSGNTIYF TGTGCCAGCAGCTTGGCGGGACAGGGGTCCGGAAACACCATATATTTT
- TRBJ1-2 - TRBV29-1 CSVELGQKYGGTF TGCAGCGTTGAGCTCGGTCAAAAATACGGGGGCACCTTC
- TRBJ2-7 - TRBV14 CASSQDRESYEQYF TGTGCCAGCAGCCAAGATAGAGAATCGTACGAGCAGTACTTC
TRBD2 TRBJ2-1 - TRBV4-3 CASSPGLAGEGWDEQFF TGCGCCAGCAGCCCCGGACTAGCGGGAGAGGGTTGGGATGAGCAGTTCTTC
- TRBJ2-7 - TRBV4-1 CASSLEVQGGYEQYF TGCGCCAGCAGCCTCGAGGTACAGGGAGGGTACGAGCAGTACTTC
TRBD2 TRBJ2-1 - TRBV11-3 CASSLGTSSHEQFF TGTGCCAGCAGCTTAGGGACTAGCTCCCATGAGCAGTTCTTC
TRBD2 TRBJ2-1 once TRBV19 CASSIDIGGSYNEQFF TGTGCCAGTAGTATAGATATTGGCGGGAGCTACAATGAGCAGTTCTTC
- TRBJ2-5 - TRBV6-6 CASSSSSVGETQYF TGTGCCAGCAGTTCCTCTAGCGTTGGAGAGACCCAGTACTTC
- TRBJ1-2 - TRBV29-1 CSVEVSYSYGYTF TGCAGCGTTGAGGTTTCATATAGCTATGGCTACACCTTC
- TRBJ1-3 - TRBV5-8 CASSLDIGENTIYF TGTGCCAGCAGCTTGGATATAGGGGAAAACACCATATATTTT
TRBD2 TRBJ2-1 once TRBV12-5 CASGLVRSGRAGNEQFF TGTGCTAGTGGTTTGGTACGGAGCGGGAGGGCCGGGAATGAGCAGTTCTTC
TRBD1 TRBJ1-2 - TRBV9 CASSVGTGRAYGYTF TGTGCCAGCAGCGTGGGGACAGGTCGTGCTTATGGCTACACCTTC
- TRBJ2-7 - TRBV5-1 CASSPVAGHGYEQYF TGCGCCAGCAGCCCGGTTGCGGGACACGGGTACGAGCAGTACTTC
TRBD2 TRBJ2-7 - TRBV27 CASSFGGGSYEQYF TGTGCCAGCAGTTTCGGTGGCGGGAGCTACGAGCAGTACTTC
TRBD1 TRBJ2-7 few TRBV7-9 CASSFDRVYEQYF TGTGCCAGCAGCTTCGACAGGGTCTACGAGCAGTACTTC
TRBD2 TRBJ2-7 - TRBV27 CASSPLTSGSSYEQYF TGTGCCAGCAGTCCCCTCACTAGCGGTAGCTCCTACGAGCAGTACTTC
TRBD1 TRBJ2-7 - TRBV10-3 CAISNPGTGKAYEQYF TGTGCCATCAGTAATCCCGGGACAGGCAAAGCCTACGAGCAGTACTTC
- TRBJ1-5 - TRBV5-6 CASSLGGTLNQPQHF TGTGCCAGCAGCTTGGGTGGGACATTAAATCAGCCCCAGCATTTT
- TRBJ1-6 - TRBV7-9 CASSLLDYNSPLHF TGTGCCAGCAGCTTGTTAGATTATAATTCACCCCTCCACTTT
TRBD2 TRBJ2-1 - TRBV5-4 CASSLVGAGSSYNEQFF TGTGCCAGCAGCTTGGTGGGAGCGGGAAGCTCCTACAATGAGCAGTTCTTC
- TRBJ2-5 - TRBV5-1 CASSSLGESPAQETQYF TGCGCCAGCAGCTCCCTCGGGGAAAGCCCGGCACAAGAGACCCAGTACTTC
- TRBJ1-4 - TRBV5-8 CASSLGVGHRKLFF TGTGCCAGCAGCTTGGGTGTAGGGCATCGAAAACTGTTTTTT
- TRBJ2-2 - TRBV7-9 CASSTRADSLETGELFF TGTGCCAGCAGCACTAGGGCTGACAGTCTAGAAACCGGGGAGCTGTTTTTT
- TRBJ1-3 once TRBV29-1 CSVVGDDSGNTIYF TGCAGCGTTGTGGGGGATGACTCTGGAAACACCATATATTTT
- TRBJ2-5 - TRBV11-2 CASSLVPLQGGETQYF TGTGCCAGCAGCTTAGTTCCTCTACAGGGTGGAGAGACCCAGTACTTC
- TRBJ1-1 - TRBV23-1 CASSLGKRMNTEAFF TGCGCCAGCTCACTTGGCAAAAGGATGAACACTGAAGCTTTCTTT
- TRBJ2-1 - TRBV9 CASSAYGGVYNEQFF TGTGCCAGCAGCGCTTACGGGGGAGTGTACAATGAGCAGTTCTTC
TRBD1 TRBJ1-2 - TRBV15 CATSRETGAYGYTF TGTGCCACCAGCAGGGAGACAGGGGCCTATGGCTACACCTTC
- TRBJ2-1 - TRBV30 CAWSVDRNNEQFF TGTGCCTGGAGTGTTGACAGAAACAATGAGCAGTTCTTC
TRBD1 TRBJ2-5 - TRBV27 CASRMGQGERETQYF TGTGCCAGCAGAATGGGACAGGGGGAAAGAGAGACCCAGTACTTC
TRBD2 TRBJ2-1 - TRBV7-9 CASSLTGTSVNNEQFF TGTGCCAGCAGCTTGACCGGGACTAGCGTGAACAATGAGCAGTTCTTC
TRBD1 TRBJ1-1 - TRBV6-6 CASKVQGIGTEAFF TGTGCCAGCAAGGTACAGGGGATCGGAACTGAAGCTTTCTTT
- TRBJ2-7 once TRBV7-2 CASSLLGYEQYF TGTGCCAGCAGCTTATTGGGCTACGAGCAGTACTTC
- TRBJ2-7 - TRBV27 CASSLVGGRREQYF TGTGCCAGCAGTTTAGTCGGGGGGCGGCGCGAGCAGTACTTC
- TRBJ2-5 - TRBV11-2 CASSIVLGFTDQETQYF TGTGCCAGCAGTATAGTCCTTGGGTTTACCGACCAAGAGACCCAGTACTTC
- TRBJ2-5 - TRBV21-1 CASSKIGEETQYF TGTGCCAGCAGCAAAATAGGAGAAGAGACCCAGTACTTC
TRBD1 TRBJ1-5 - TRBV29-1 CSAKTGDQPQHF TGCAGCGCTAAGACAGGGGATCAGCCCCAGCATTTT
- TRBJ2-7 - TRBV2 CASTGIPREQYF TGTGCCAGCACCGGGATTCCGAGGGAGCAGTACTTC
- TRBJ1-5 - TRBV19 CASMGGFADPQHF TGTGCCAGTATGGGAGGGTTCGCAGACCCCCAGCATTTT
TRBD2 TRBJ2-3 - TRBV4-2 CASSQAIAGETTDTQYF TGTGCCAGCAGCCAAGCGATCGCGGGGGAGACCACAGATACGCAGTATTTT
- TRBJ1-2 - TRBV30 CAWRAVYGYTF TGTGCCTGGAGAGCGGTCTATGGCTACACCTTC